This T cell receptor beta chain derives from a study of pediatric ulcerative colitis (dated by TCRdb to about 2019). For context, the study as a whole: Of the ulcerative colitis patients, over 5 had pancolitis and two had left-sided colitis, and histology in every patient was consistent with ulcerative colitis. From nine newly diagnosed, treatment-naive pediatric ulcerative colitis patients and a few non-IBD control children, paired blood and rectal samples were collected. The Pediatric Ulcerative Colitis Activity Index classified a couple of patients as having mild disease, several as having moderate disease and three as having acute severe colitis. Overall results and qualifications from the work: For technical reasons, substantially fewer templates were yielded by the blood samples of a couple of patients, and these blood samples were excluded from blood-rectal overlap analysis. The healthy control group was small, with only four individuals. Controls, mild-moderate and acute severe colitis patients were separated by rectal repertoire features, and reduced rectal diversity due to clonal expansions was observed in acute severe colitis. Compared with controls, ulcerative colitis patients showed significantly higher autologous blood-rectal clonal overlap, a finding that suggests increased T cell trafficking to inflamed tissue. Two rectal CDR3 clonotypes were present in all ulcerative colitis patients and in none of the controls. Repertoires were derived from total lymphocyte DNA, so rare subsets such as regulatory T cells may have patterns not reflected.

Before the diagnostic colonoscopy, none of the ulcerative colitis patients had been given immunosuppressive medication. A blood sample was drawn at the time of the colonoscopy. The Wizard kit (Promega) was used to extract genomic DNA from the blood and intestinal samples. With regard to this clone: Its specific antigen is unknown. Base qualities are not recorded, but no much larger clone differs from it by a single base.

The V and J ends are trimmed by 0 bases and 8 bases, leaving 11 bases between them. CDR1 and CDR2 were assigned from the germline V gene as SGDLS and YYNGEE. From cysteine to phenylalanine, the CDR3 is 14 amino acids long. Only the CDR3 portion is preserved as DNA: 42 bases, with reading frame beginning at the first base. Rearranged CDR3 beta regions were amplified from genomic DNA with multiplex V and J primers using the immunoSEQ TRB Survey service. Survey-level sequencing depth of up to 500,000 reads per sample was used to keep depth equal across samples. Libraries were purified and pooled, and sequencing was performed on Illumina technology. The authors' pipeline ran thus. immunoSEQ online tools were used for productive clonality, sample overlap, pairwise scatters, CDR3 beta length, V/D/J gene usage and productiveness. Calculated diversity was defined as the number of unique rearrangements divided by total templates, multiplied by 100, and Shannon and Simpson indices were computed as well. Z-score normalized data were analyzed by principal component analysis with the R prcomp function and the ggbiplot package. Morisita's index was used to quantify blood-rectal clonal overlap within each subject. Here the immuneACCESS table is served through TCRdb, limited to in-frame sequences with V and J called. Missing clones are a known gap in these copies; in checked studies unresolved V genes cover under half, and the rest lacks a known reason. V and J calls and clone size are those listed in that table; D and trimming were worked out from the DNA. The sample yields about 64,000 clones; 77% were counted once. The top ten hold roughly 5.5% of the sample.

The sequenced material came from blood. The sequence derives from a boy aged 5-17 years with moderate ulcerative colitis. The chain employs TRBV9 and TRBJ1-4; 6 matching bases give a weak D call of TRBD1. The CDR3 region reads CASSVDTGKEKLFF. The DNA sequence is given as TGTGCCAGCAGCGTAGATACAGGGAAGGAAAAACTGTTTTTT. The entire variable domain, with the stretches around the CDR3 drawn from the reference TRBV9 and TRBJ1-4 proteins, is DSGVTQTPKHLITATGQRVTLRCSPRSGDLSVYWYQQSLDQGLQFLIQYYNGEERAKGNILERFSAQQFPDLHSELNLSSLELGDSALYFCASSVDTGKEKLFFGSGTQLSVL.